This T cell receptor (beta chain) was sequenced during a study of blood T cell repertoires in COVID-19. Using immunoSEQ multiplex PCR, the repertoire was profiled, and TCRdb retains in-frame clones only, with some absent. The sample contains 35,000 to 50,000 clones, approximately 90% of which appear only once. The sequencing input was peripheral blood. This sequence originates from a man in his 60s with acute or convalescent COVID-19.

The CDR3 sequence is CASSVEGDTYEQYF. CDR3 DNA: TGTGCCAGCAGCGTAGAAGGGGACACCTACGAGCAGTACTTC. The chain carries TRBV9 and TRBJ2-7, with D possibly being TRBD1 (6 bases). Germline CDR1 SGDLS, CDR2 YYNGEE. Trimming removed 0 bases at V and 2 bases at J, with 9 bases between. CDR3 length: 14 amino acids.